These T cell receptor beta chains were read from a single sample in a study of T cells in localized non-small cell lung cancer. The method was immunoSEQ multiplex PCR; TCRdb's version includes in-frame clones alone and lacks a portion of them. The sample lists about 70,000 clones, roughly nine tenths occurring once. Sequencing used peripheral blood, obtained before any cancer treatment. All receptors derive from a male donor aged 60 or over with stage III squamous cell lung carcinoma. The CDR3 runs from the conserved cysteine through the conserved F or W. The order of the fields is clone size, J gene, CDR3 length, D gene, V gene, CDR3 protein, CDR3 DNA. D genes are given only for firm matches. The listing skips clone size in some rows; elsewhere it reads once, few, many or a size class.

NA | TRBJ1-5 | 16 | NA | TRBV2 | CASSTQGADSNQPQHF | TGTGCCAGCAGTACTCAGGGAGCTGATAGCAATCAGCCCCAGCATTTT
NA | TRBJ1-2 | 13 | NA | TRBV30 | CAWTPGQNYGYTF | TGTGCCTGGACCCCTGGACAGAACTATGGCTACACCTTC
NA | TRBJ2-3 | 16 | TRBD2 | TRBV5-6 | CASSLGTSTFTDTQYF | TGTGCCAGCAGCTTGGGGACTAGCACCTTCACAGATACGCAGTATTTT
once | TRBJ2-3 | 16 | TRBD2 | TRBV7-2 | CASSFTSGGSTDTQYF | TGTGCCAGCAGCTTTACTAGCGGGGGAAGCACAGATACGCAGTATTTT
NA | TRBJ2-7 | 16 | NA | TRBV30 | CAWGRDGQTVSYEQYF | TGTGCCTGGGGCCGGGACGGCCAGACTGTTAGCTACGAGCAGTACTTC
NA | TRBJ1-2 | 15 | NA | TRBV4-2 | CASSQDLNSNYGYTF | TGTGCCAGCAGCCAAGATCTGAACTCTAACTATGGCTACACCTTC
NA | TRBJ2-1 | 11 | NA | TRBV11-2 | CASSFNNEQFF | TGTGCCAGCAGCTTTAACAATGAGCAGTTCTTC
NA | TRBJ1-5 | 15 | NA | TRBV4-3 | CASSRSFRGNQPQHF | TGCGCCAGCAGCCGCAGCTTCCGGGGCAATCAGCCCCAGCATTTT
NA | TRBJ2-1 | 16 | NA | TRBV15 | CATSWGAGSSHNEQFF | TGTGCCACCAGCTGGGGGGCCGGCTCATCGCACAATGAGCAGTTCTTC
NA | TRBJ2-5 | 14 | NA | TRBV15 | CATSSPAMGETQYF | TGTGCCACCAGCAGCCCAGCTATGGGGGAGACCCAGTACTTC
NA | TRBJ1-2 | 15 | TRBD1 | TRBV5-4 | CASSFSARGGYGYTF | TGTGCCAGCAGCTTTAGCGCCAGGGGGGGGTATGGCTACACCTTC
NA | TRBJ1-5 | 15 | TRBD1 | TRBV5-1 | CASSLQGTGNQPQHF | TGCGCCAGCAGCTTACAGGGGACCGGGAATCAGCCCCAGCATTTT
NA | TRBJ2-2 | 14 | TRBD1 | TRBV4-2 | CASSQYRGAGELFF | TGTGCCAGCAGCCAGTACAGGGGCGCCGGGGAGCTGTTTTTT
NA | TRBJ2-2 | 14 | TRBD2 | TRBV6-5 | CASRLAGSPGELFF | TGTGCCAGCAGACTAGCGGGGTCCCCCGGGGAGCTGTTTTTT
NA | TRBJ1-2 | 13 | NA | TRBV5-1 | CASSTGANYGYTF | TGCGCCAGCAGCACCGGAGCTAACTATGGCTACACCTTC
NA | TRBJ1-3 | 15 | TRBD1 | TRBV5-6 | CASSTGTGVGNTIYF | TGTGCCAGCAGCACCGGGACAGGGGTTGGAAACACCATATATTTT
NA | TRBJ1-2 | 14 | NA | TRBV5-6 | CASSFSRGRNGYTF | TGTGCCAGCAGCTTTTCCAGGGGAAGAAATGGCTACACCTTC
few | TRBJ1-1 | 15 | NA | TRBV9 | CASSAARQMNTEAFF | TGTGCCAGCAGCGCCGCGAGGCAAATGAACACTGAAGCTTTCTTT
NA | TRBJ1-2 | 11 | NA | TRBV18 | CASSTGSGYTF | TGTGCCAGCTCTACAGGGTCTGGCTACACCTTC
NA | TRBJ2-1 | 15 | TRBD2 | TRBV6-6 | CASSRSGGPYNEQFF | TGTGCCAGCAGCCGGAGCGGGGGGCCCTACAATGAGCAGTTCTTC
NA | TRBJ2-3 | 14 | NA | TRBV2 | CASSVVYNADTQYF | TGTGCCAGCAGTGTCGTCTATAACGCAGATACGCAGTATTTT
NA | TRBJ1-4 | 14 | NA | TRBV18 | CASSPPGVREKLFF | TGTGCCAGCTCACCACCGGGGGTACGGGAAAAACTGTTTTTT
NA | TRBJ2-1 | 15 | TRBD2 | TRBV7-9 | CASSLPGGARNEQFF | TGTGCCAGCAGCTTACCCGGGGGGGCCAGGAATGAGCAGTTCTTC
NA | TRBJ1-1 | 15 | TRBD1 | TRBV5-1 | CASSYAGGTNTEAFF | TGCGCCAGCAGTTACGCAGGGGGGACTAACACTGAAGCTTTCTTT
NA | TRBJ1-2 | 14 | NA | TRBV7-9 | CASSLASGGYGYTF | TGTGCCAGCAGCTTAGCGTCGGGCGGCTATGGCTACACCTTC
few | TRBJ1-5 | 15 | NA | TRBV10-3 | CAISESKNSNQPQHF | TGTGCCATCAGTGAGTCGAAGAATAGCAATCAGCCCCAGCATTTT
NA | TRBJ1-6 | 15 | NA | TRBV6-5 | CASTQWKRTNSPLHF | TGTGCCAGCACCCAATGGAAACGGACCAATTCACCCCTCCACTTT
NA | TRBJ2-7 | 15 | NA | TRBV6-5 | CASSSAGAGSYEQYF | TGTGCCAGCAGTTCGGCAGGGGCCGGCTCCTACGAGCAGTACTTC
NA | TRBJ2-6 | 15 | NA | TRBV19 | CASSNLRSGANVLTF | TGTGCCAGTAGCAACCTTCGCTCTGGGGCCAACGTCCTGACTTTC
once | TRBJ1-6 | 15 | NA | TRBV2 | CASTLRASGNSPLHF | TGTGCCAGCACCCTTCGGGCATCCGGAAATTCACCCCTCCACTTT
NA | TRBJ2-2 | 13 | NA | TRBV10-3 | CAISGGETGELFF | TGTGCCATCAGTGGCGGGGAAACCGGGGAGCTGTTTTTT
NA | TRBJ2-1 | 16 | TRBD1 | TRBV6-5 | CASSYRTGTGMNEQFF | TGTGCCAGCAGTTACCGAACCGGGACAGGGATGAATGAGCAGTTCTTC
NA | TRBJ2-1 | 13 | TRBD1 | TRBV6-6 | CASGRDSYNEQFF | TGTGCCAGCGGCAGGGACAGTTACAATGAGCAGTTCTTC
NA | TRBJ2-2 | 16 | NA | TRBV5-6 | CASSSVREKFTGELFF | TGTGCCAGCAGCTCTGTCCGGGAAAAATTCACCGGGGAGCTGTTTTTT
once | TRBJ2-7 | 14 | NA | TRBV5-6 | CASSPRATSYEQYF | TGTGCCAGCAGCCCGCGGGCCACCTCCTACGAGCAGTACTTC
NA | TRBJ2-2 | 15 | TRBD1 | TRBV6-6 | CASSYSRTGGGELFF | TGTGCCAGCAGTTACTCCAGGACAGGGGGCGGGGAGCTGTTTTTT
NA | TRBJ1-2 | 16 | TRBD1 | TRBV7-8 | CASSPFSGQGSLGYTF | TGTGCCAGCAGCCCTTTCTCCGGACAGGGGAGCTTAGGCTACACCTTC
NA | TRBJ2-5 | 16 | TRBD2 | TRBV11-3 | CASSLRASGSLETQYF | TGTGCCAGCAGCTTAAGGGCTAGCGGCAGCTTGGAGACCCAGTACTTC
NA | TRBJ2-3 | 12 | NA | TRBV11-2 | CASSLEADTQYF | TGTGCCAGCAGCTTAGAAGCAGATACGCAGTATTTT
once | TRBJ1-6 | 13 | NA | TRBV7-3 | CASSLGGDSPLHF | TGTGCCAGCAGCTTAGGGGGGGATTCACCCCTCCACTTT
once | TRBJ2-3 | 16 | TRBD2 | TRBV6-5 | CASSYAASGGTDTQYF | TGTGCCAGCAGCTACGCGGCTAGCGGGGGGACAGATACGCAGTATTTT
NA | TRBJ2-2 | 12 | NA | TRBV6-5 | CASRNGAGELFF | TGTGCCAGCAGGAATGGGGCCGGGGAGCTGTTTTTT
NA | TRBJ1-2 | 14 | NA | TRBV15 | CATSRERGPAGYTF | TGTGCCACCAGCAGAGAGCGGGGGCCGGCTGGCTACACCTTC
NA | TRBJ1-1 | 15 | NA | TRBV6-1 | CASRPQGGRTSEAFF | TGTGCCAGCAGACCCCAAGGAGGGAGGACAAGTGAAGCTTTCTTT
NA | TRBJ2-2 | 20 | TRBD2 | TRBV5-1 | CASSVGTSGGNYLRTGELFF | TGCGCCAGCAGCGTCGGGACTAGCGGGGGAAACTACCTAAGGACCGGGGAGCTGTTTTTT
NA | TRBJ1-2 | 18 | TRBD1 | TRBV7-2 | CASSLVGQGSQQNYGYTF | TGTGCCAGCAGCTTAGTGGGACAGGGATCTCAACAGAACTATGGCTACACCTTC
NA | TRBJ1-2 | 13 | NA | TRBV7-8 | CASSFYGSYGYTF | TGTGCCAGCAGCTTTTACGGATCCTATGGCTACACCTTC
NA | TRBJ2-1 | 15 | NA | TRBV27 | CASSSWGAIGNEQFF | TGTGCCAGCAGTTCTTGGGGGGCCATTGGCAATGAGCAGTTCTTC
NA | TRBJ1-1 | 14 | NA | TRBV6-5 | CASSSLQSNTEAFF | TGTGCCAGCAGTTCCCTCCAATCGAACACTGAAGCTTTCTTT
NA | TRBJ1-6 | 15 | TRBD1 | TRBV6-5 | CASSRGGQLNSPLHF | TGTGCCAGCAGCCGAGGGGGACAGCTTAATTCACCCCTCCACTTT
few | TRBJ2-7 | 17 | TRBD1 | TRBV6-4 | CASSARHGTAASYEQYF | TGTGCCAGCAGTGCGCGCCACGGGACAGCCGCCTCCTACGAGCAGTACTTC
NA | TRBJ1-4 | 16 | TRBD1 | TRBV19 | CASSIQGARTNEKLFF | TGTGCCAGTAGTATCCAGGGGGCGCGAACTAATGAAAAACTGTTTTTT